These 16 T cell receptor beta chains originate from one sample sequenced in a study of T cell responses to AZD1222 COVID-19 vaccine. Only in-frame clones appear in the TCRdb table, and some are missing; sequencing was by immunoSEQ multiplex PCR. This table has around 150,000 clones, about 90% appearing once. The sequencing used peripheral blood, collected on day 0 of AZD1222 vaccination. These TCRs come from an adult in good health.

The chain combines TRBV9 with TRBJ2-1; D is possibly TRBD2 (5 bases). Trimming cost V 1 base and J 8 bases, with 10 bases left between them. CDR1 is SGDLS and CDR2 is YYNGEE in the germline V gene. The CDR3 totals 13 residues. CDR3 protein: CASSVTSLHEQFF. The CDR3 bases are TGTGCCAGCAGCGTAACTAGTCTCCATGAGCAGTTCTTC.

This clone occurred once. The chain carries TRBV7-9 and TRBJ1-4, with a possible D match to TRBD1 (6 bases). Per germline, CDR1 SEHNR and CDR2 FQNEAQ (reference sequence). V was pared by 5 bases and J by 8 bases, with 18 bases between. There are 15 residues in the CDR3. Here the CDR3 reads CASSDNTGSTEKLFF. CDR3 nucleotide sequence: TGTGCCAGCAGCGATAATACAGGGAGTACAGAAAAACTGTTTTTT. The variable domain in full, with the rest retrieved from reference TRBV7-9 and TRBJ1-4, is DTGVSQNPRHKITKRGQNVTFRCDPISEHNRLYWYRQTLGQGPEFLTYFQNEAQLEKSRLLSDRFSAERPKGSFSTLEIQRTEQGDSAMYLCASSDNTGSTEKLFFGSGTQLSVL.

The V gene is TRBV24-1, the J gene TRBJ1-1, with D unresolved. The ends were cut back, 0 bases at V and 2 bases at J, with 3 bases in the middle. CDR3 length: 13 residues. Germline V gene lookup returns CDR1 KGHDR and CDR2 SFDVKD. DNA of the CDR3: TGTGCCACCAGTGATTTGACAAACACTGAAGCTTTCTTT. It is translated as CATSDLTNTEAFF.

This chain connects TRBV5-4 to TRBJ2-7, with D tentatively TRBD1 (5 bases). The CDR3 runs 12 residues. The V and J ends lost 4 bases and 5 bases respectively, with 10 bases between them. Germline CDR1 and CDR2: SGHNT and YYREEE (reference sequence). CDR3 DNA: TGTGCCAGCAGCCTGGTAGGGGACGAGCAGTACTTC. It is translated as CASSLVGDEQYF.

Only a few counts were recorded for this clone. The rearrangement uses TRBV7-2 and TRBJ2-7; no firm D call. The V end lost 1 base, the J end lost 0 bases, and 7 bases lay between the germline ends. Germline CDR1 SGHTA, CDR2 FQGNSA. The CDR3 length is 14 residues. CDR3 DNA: TGTGCCAGCAGCTTAGATTACTCCTCCTACGAGCAGTACTTC. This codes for CASSLDYSSYEQYF.

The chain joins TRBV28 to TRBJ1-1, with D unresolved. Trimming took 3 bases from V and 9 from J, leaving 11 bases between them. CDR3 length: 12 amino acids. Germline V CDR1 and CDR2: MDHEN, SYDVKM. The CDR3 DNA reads TGTGCCAGCAGTTTTCACAGTCGAAAAGCTTTCTTT. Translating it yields CASSFHSRKAFF.

CDR3 loop: CASSQLLGGERTDTQYF. DNA for the CDR3: TGCGCCAGCAGCCAACTCTTAGGGGGGGAGCGCACAGATACGCAGTATTTT. The chain carries TRBV4-3 and TRBJ2-3; D may be TRBD2 (7 bases). Germline values: CDR1 LGHNA, CDR2 YSLEER. The ends were cut back, 2 bases at V and 1 base at J, with 16 bases in the middle. The CDR3 runs 17 residues.

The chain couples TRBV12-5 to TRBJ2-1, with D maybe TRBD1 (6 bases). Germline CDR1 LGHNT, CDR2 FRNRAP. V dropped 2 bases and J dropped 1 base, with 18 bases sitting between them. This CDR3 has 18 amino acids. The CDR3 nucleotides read TGTGCTAGTGGTTTGCTCCGTGGAGACAGGATGTCCTACAATGAGCAGTTCTTC. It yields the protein CASGLLRGDRMSYNEQFF.

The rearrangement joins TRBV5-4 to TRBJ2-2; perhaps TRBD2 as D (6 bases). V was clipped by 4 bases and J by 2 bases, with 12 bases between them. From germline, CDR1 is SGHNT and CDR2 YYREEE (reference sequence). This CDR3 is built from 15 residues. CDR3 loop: CASSGRDRNTGELFF. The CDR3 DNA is TGTGCCAGCAGCGGGCGGGATCGAAACACCGGGGAGCTGTTTTTT.

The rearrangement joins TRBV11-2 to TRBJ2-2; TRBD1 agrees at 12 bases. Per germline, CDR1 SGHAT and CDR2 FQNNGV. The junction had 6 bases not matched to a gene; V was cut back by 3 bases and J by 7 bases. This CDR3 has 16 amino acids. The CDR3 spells CASSLGQGAFGGELFF. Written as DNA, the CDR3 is TGTGCCAGCAGCTTGGGACAGGGGGCGTTTGGCGGGGAGCTGTTTTTT.

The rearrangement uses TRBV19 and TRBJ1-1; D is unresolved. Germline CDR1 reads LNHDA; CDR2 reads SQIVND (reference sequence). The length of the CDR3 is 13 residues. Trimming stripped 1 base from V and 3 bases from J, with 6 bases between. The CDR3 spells CASSIGVDTEAFF. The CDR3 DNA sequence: TGTGCCAGTAGTATAGGGGTGGACACTGAAGCTTTCTTT.

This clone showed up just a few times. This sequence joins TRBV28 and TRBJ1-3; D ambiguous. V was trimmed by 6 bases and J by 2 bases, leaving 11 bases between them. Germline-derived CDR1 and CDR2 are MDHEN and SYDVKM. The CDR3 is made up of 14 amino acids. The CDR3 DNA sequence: TGTGCCAGCAGCCGCGCGGTTGCTGGAAACACCATATATTTT. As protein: CASSRAVAGNTIYF.

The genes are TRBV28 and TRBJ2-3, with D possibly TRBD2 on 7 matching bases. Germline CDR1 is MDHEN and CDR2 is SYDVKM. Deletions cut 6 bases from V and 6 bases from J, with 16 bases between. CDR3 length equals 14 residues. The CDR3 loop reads CASSWGGPIDTQYF. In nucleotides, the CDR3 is TGTGCCAGCAGCTGGGGGGGGCCGATTGATACGCAGTATTTT.

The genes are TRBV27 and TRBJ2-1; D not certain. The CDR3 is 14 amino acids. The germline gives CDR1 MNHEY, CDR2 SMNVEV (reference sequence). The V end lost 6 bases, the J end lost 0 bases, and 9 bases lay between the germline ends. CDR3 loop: CASSFDISYNEQFF. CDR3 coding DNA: TGTGCCAGCAGCTTTGACATCTCCTACAATGAGCAGTTCTTC.

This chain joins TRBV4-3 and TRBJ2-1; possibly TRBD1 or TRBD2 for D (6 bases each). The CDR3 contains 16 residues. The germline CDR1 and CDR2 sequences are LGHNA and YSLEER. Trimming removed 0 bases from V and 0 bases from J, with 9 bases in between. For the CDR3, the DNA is TGCGCCAGCAGCCAAGATGGAGGGGGCTCCTACAATGAGCAGTTCTTC. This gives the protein CASSQDGGGSYNEQFF.

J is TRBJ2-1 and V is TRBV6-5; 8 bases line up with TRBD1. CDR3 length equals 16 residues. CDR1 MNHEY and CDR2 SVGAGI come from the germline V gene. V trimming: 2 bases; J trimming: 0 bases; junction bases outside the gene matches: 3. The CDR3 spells CASSYDQGASYNEQFF. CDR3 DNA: TGTGCCAGCAGTTACGACCAGGGGGCCTCCTACAATGAGCAGTTCTTC.